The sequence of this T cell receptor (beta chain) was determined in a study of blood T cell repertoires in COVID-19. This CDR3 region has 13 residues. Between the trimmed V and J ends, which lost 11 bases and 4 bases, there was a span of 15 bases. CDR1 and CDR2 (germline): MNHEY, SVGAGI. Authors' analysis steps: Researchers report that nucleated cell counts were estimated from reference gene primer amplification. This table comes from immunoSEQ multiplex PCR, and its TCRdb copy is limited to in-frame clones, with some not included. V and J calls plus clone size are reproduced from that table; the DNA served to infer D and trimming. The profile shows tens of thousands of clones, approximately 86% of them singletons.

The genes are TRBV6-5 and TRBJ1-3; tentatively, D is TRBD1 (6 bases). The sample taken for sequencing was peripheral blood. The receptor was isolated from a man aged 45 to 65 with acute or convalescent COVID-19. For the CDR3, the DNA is TGTGCCTCGCACAGGGTGGGAGGAAACACCATATATTTT. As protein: CASHRVGGNTIYF.